The 31 T cell receptor beta chains below come from one sample, sequenced in a study of vaccination effects on CD4 cells after COVID-19. Culturing for nine to ten days preceded CD4+ T cell isolation. It was two doses of either the BNT162b2 or mRNA-1273 vaccine that participants received. Assay: immunoSEQ multiplex PCR; the TCRdb copy retains only in-frame clones and omits some. The table includes about 47,000 clones, about 70% detected once. No antigen is known for these receptors. Source: CD4+ T cells from PBMCs cultured without peptide, taken after COVID-19 vaccination. The receptors here all came from a human donor who received a COVID-19 vaccine.

This chain uses TRBV18 with TRBJ2-5; D is ambiguous. The V gene lost 1 base and the J gene lost 5 bases, with 20 bases spanning the gap. The germline CDR1 and CDR2 sequences are KGHSH and LQKENI. The length of the CDR3 is 17 residues. Written as DNA, the CDR3 is TGTGCCAGCTCACCACAGACGGACCCAAGGTTACAGGAGACCCAGTACTTC. This gives the protein CASSPQTDPRLQETQYF.

The gene calls are TRBV29-1 and TRBJ1-1, with no clear D. CDR3 size: 13 residues. CDR1 is SQVTM and CDR2 is ANQGSEA in the germline V gene. Trimming took 3 bases from V and 1 from J, leaving 9 bases between them. The CDR3 loop is CSVDGQTNTEAFF. The CDR3 coding sequence is TGCAGCGTTGACGGTCAGACGAACACTGAAGCTTTCTTT.

The V and J genes are TRBV5-4 and TRBJ2-2; 7 positions match TRBD2. CDR3 length: 14 amino acids. Germline CDR1 and CDR2: SGHNT and YYREEE (reference sequence). Trimming removed 8 bases from V and 2 bases from J; junction bases left unmatched: 6. CDR3 in amino acids: CASQLAVNTGELFF. The CDR3 DNA is TGTGCCAGTCAGCTAGCGGTTAACACCGGGGAGCTGTTTTTT.

This clone has only a few counts. The chain combines TRBV5-1 with TRBJ1-1; D remains ambiguous. Germline V lookup: CDR1 SGHRS, CDR2 YFSETQ. The CDR3 consists of 13 residues. V shed 4 bases and J shed 10 bases, with 17 bases lying between them. The CDR3 DNA is TGCGCCAGCAGCCAAGGGTTACCACCCGTAGCTTTCTTT. It translates to CASSQGLPPVAFF.

CDR3 nucleotides: TGTGCACTTCCTCCGGGGCGGCCGGCCGAGCAGTACTTC. The encoded protein is CALPPGRPAEQYF. The chain combines TRBV12-3 or TRBV12-4 with TRBJ2-7; TRBD1 or TRBD2 may be the D gene (5 bases each). This CDR3 spans 13 amino acids.

J is TRBJ2-3 and V is TRBV7-2; tentatively, D is TRBD1 (5 bases). Deletions cut 4 bases from V and 1 base from J, with 9 bases between. The germline gives CDR1 SGHTA, CDR2 FQGNSA. CDR3 length: 14 amino acids. The CDR3 loop is CASSYTRGTDTQYF. In DNA, the CDR3 is TGTGCCAGCAGCTATACCAGGGGCACAGATACGCAGTATTTT.

This chain uses TRBV6-5 with TRBJ1-1, with TRBD1 as a possible D gene (5 bases). The V and J ends lost 6 bases and 1 base respectively, with 9 bases between them. Germline loops: CDR1 MNHEY, CDR2 SVGAGI. This CDR3 is built from 13 residues. CDR3 region: CASRKGENTEAFF. CDR3 nucleotide sequence: TGTGCCAGCAGGAAAGGGGAGAACACTGAAGCTTTCTTT.

This clone was detected only a few times. This chain connects TRBV19 to TRBJ1-3; unclear D gene. Trimming cost V 10 bases and J 0 bases, with 22 bases left between them. Germline V gene sequence: CDR1 LNHDA, CDR2 SQIVND (reference sequence). This CDR3 has 17 residues. CDR3 protein: CATASQILRFSGNTIYF. CDR3 bases: TGTGCCACCGCTTCACAGATCCTTCGCTTCTCTGGAAACACCATATATTTT.

This clone occurred a few times. The V gene is TRBV5-1, the J gene TRBJ1-5; D unresolved. This CDR3 is built from 14 residues. V dropped 1 base and J dropped 5 bases, with 10 bases sitting between them. Germline V lookup: CDR1 SGHRS, CDR2 YFSETQ. CDR3 in amino acids: CASSLSVPHQPQHF. The DNA for the CDR3 is TGCGCCAGCAGCTTGTCCGTCCCGCATCAGCCCCAGCATTTT. Full variable domain (rest looked up from reference TRBV5-1 and TRBJ1-5): KAGVTQTPRYLIKTRGQQVTLSCSPISGHRSVSWYQQTPGQGLQFLFEYFSETQRNKGNFPGRFSGRQFSNSRSEMNVSTLELGDSALYLCASSLSVPHQPQHFGDGTRLSIL.

The rearrangement uses TRBV30 and TRBJ1-1; D not resolved. Germline-derived CDR1 and CDR2 are GTSNPN and SVGIG (reference sequence). Trimming pared 4 bases from V and 1 base from J, leaving 10 bases between. The CDR3 is 13 residues long. The CDR3 region is CAWNRRTNTEAFF. CDR3 bases: TGTGCCTGGAATCGTCGGACGAACACTGAAGCTTTCTTT.

This clone was counted a single time. The rearrangement joins TRBV4-2 to TRBJ1-6; 7 nucleotides line up with TRBD1. The ends lost 2 bases at V and 6 bases at J; junction bases unmatched: 4. The CDR3 contains 15 residues. Germline assignment: CDR1 LGHNA and CDR2 YNFKEQ. CDR3 sequence reads: CASSQQTGANSPLHF. DNA for the CDR3: TGTGCCAGCAGCCAACAAACAGGGGCTAATTCACCCCTCCACTTT.

The CDR3 protein is CASRSPGLADHTDTQYF. DNA of the CDR3: TGCGCCAGCAGATCGCCCGGACTAGCGGATCACACAGATACGCAGTATTTT. The rearrangement links TRBV4-1 to TRBJ2-3; the match to TRBD2 covers 10 bases. J gave up 2 bases and V 6 bases, and 11 bases lay outside the gene matches. The CDR3 has 17 amino acids. From germline, CDR1 is MGHRA and CDR2 YSYEKL.

The chain links TRBV6-1 to TRBJ2-7; the D gene is possibly TRBD1 (5 bases). The CDR3 runs 13 residues. Germline V gene data show CDR1 as MNHNS and CDR2 as SASEGT. V lost 3 bases and J lost 3, with 9 bases in between. CDR3: CASSERQGYEQYF. DNA of the CDR3: TGTGCCAGCAGTGAGAGGCAGGGCTACGAGCAGTACTTC.

The genes are TRBV12-3 or TRBV12-4 and TRBJ2-4; no clear D gene. Trimming cost V 0 bases and J 1 base, with 1 base left between them. This CDR3 is built from 13 residues. The CDR3 reads CASSLAAKNIQYF. As DNA, the CDR3 is TGTGCCAGCAGTTTAGCTGCCAAAAACATTCAGTACTTC.

This chain joins TRBV2 and TRBJ2-1, with TRBD1 identical over 9 bases. This CDR3 region has 16 residues. Germline assignment: CDR1 SNHLY and CDR2 FYNNEI. V was clipped by 3 bases and J by 7 bases; unmatched bases: 10. CDR3 region: CASSDPRTGDLNEQFF. The CDR3, as DNA: TGTGCCAGCAGTGATCCCCGGACAGGGGATTTGAATGAGCAGTTCTTC.

The chain is built from TRBV5-1 and TRBJ2-6; 7 bases are a match to TRBD1. V dropped 0 bases and J dropped 0; count of bases not matched to a gene: 6. Germline V CDR1 and CDR2: SGHRS, YFSETQ. The CDR3 loop spans 18 amino acids. CDR3 residues: CASSLGNRGDSGANVLTF. CDR3 bases: TGCGCCAGCAGCTTGGGCAACAGGGGAGACTCTGGGGCCAACGTCCTGACTTTC.

This clone has only one observation. The rearrangement links TRBV7-7 to TRBJ2-5, with D perhaps given as TRBD1 or TRBD2 (5 bases each). The CDR3 totals 13 residues. V was cut by 3 bases and J by 5 bases, with 10 bases left in between. From germline, CDR1 is SSHAT and CDR2 FNYEAQ (reference sequence). Written as DNA, the CDR3 is TGTGCCAGCAGCTTCGGGACGTCGGAGACCCAGTACTTC. Protein: CASSFGTSETQYF.

This rearrangement joins TRBV2 to TRBJ2-2, with 8 nucleotides matching TRBD2. The CDR3 runs to 15 residues. V gave up 4 bases and J gave up 7 bases; unmatched junction bases: 8. CDR1 and CDR2 from the germline V gene are SNHLY and FYNNEI. CDR3 DNA: TGTGCCAGCAGTGGTACTAACGGGGGGGACGGGGAGCTGTTTTTT. Translating it yields CASSGTNGGDGELFF.

CDR3 sequence reads: CASSQGGRTYSNQPQHF. In DNA form, the CDR3 reads TGCGCCAGCAGCCAAGGAGGACGGACATATAGCAATCAGCCCCAGCATTTT. The rearrangement links TRBV4-1 to TRBJ1-5; tentatively, D is TRBD1 (5 bases). The germline V and J ends were trimmed by 1 base and 0 bases, with 13 bases remaining between them. The CDR3 has 17 amino acids. CDR1 is MGHRA, CDR2 YSYEKL, per germline.

The rearrangement links TRBV21-1 to TRBJ1-5; the DNA was not used to check the table's D call, TRBD1. TRBV21-1 is marked as a pseudogene. CDR3 length: 11 amino acids. This CDR3 reads CARWANQPQHF. The CDR3 region has the DNA TGTGCCAGATGGGCTAATCAGCCCCAGCATTTT.

The chain has TRBV24-1 and TRBJ2-1; 10 bases agree with TRBD1. The ends lost 5 bases at V and 9 bases at J; junction bases unmatched: 6. The CDR3 has 14 amino acids. Germline V gives CDR1 KGHDR, CDR2 SFDVKD. This CDR3 reads CATSGGQGRGEQFF. DNA of the CDR3: TGTGCCACCAGTGGGGGACAGGGGAGAGGTGAGCAGTTCTTC.

This chain uses TRBV3-1 (or the pseudogene TRBV3-2) with TRBJ2-7, with D possibly matching TRBD2 (6 bases). The CDR3 sequence is 14 residues long. V lost 4 bases and J lost 3, with 13 bases in between. The germline CDR1 and CDR2 sequences are LGHDT and YNNKEL (reference sequence). The CDR3 bases are TGTGCCAGCAGCCTTGGCGGGGCGCTCTACGAGCAGTACTTC. It specifies CASSLGGALYEQYF.

This clone was seen only once. The chain employs TRBV2 and TRBJ1-1; D is ambiguous. Germline-derived CDR1 and CDR2 are SNHLY and FYNNEI. CDR3 length: 13 residues. Trimming took off 2 bases at V and 3 bases at J, with 7 bases between the two ends. The CDR3 is CASSELLDTEAFF. As DNA, the CDR3 is TGTGCCAGCAGTGAATTGCTGGACACTGAAGCTTTCTTT.

The chain uses TRBV6-2 or TRBV6-3 and TRBJ1-2; D not resolved. Germline CDR1 is MNHEY and CDR2 is SVGEGT. This CDR3 spans 12 amino acids. V gave up 2 bases and J gave up 8 bases, with 9 bases separating them. Written as DNA, the CDR3 is TGTGCCAGCAGTTACGGCGTGGGGGGCTACACCTTC. Translating gives CASSYGVGGYTF.

This chain connects TRBV6-2 or TRBV6-3 to TRBJ1-1, with 9 bases matching TRBD1. Trimming removed 2 bases from V and 0 bases from J; junction bases left unmatched: 7. CDR1 and CDR2 (germline): MNHEY, SVGEGT. This CDR3 has 17 residues. CDR3 nucleotide sequence: TGTGCCAGCAGTTACCCCAACAGGGGGCCAATGAACACTGAAGCTTTCTTT. Protein sequence: CASSYPNRGPMNTEAFF.

This clone was counted a few times. The chain employs TRBV5-1 and TRBJ1-2; D uncertain. V was clipped by 0 bases and J by 4 bases, with 4 bases between them. Germline CDR1 reads SGHRS; CDR2 reads YFSETQ. The CDR3 has 12 residues. The CDR3 coding sequence is TGCGCCAGCAGCTTGGAAGCCTATGGCTACACCTTC. This sequence encodes CASSLEAYGYTF.

This clone was counted between two and nine times. This chain joins TRBV4-1 and TRBJ1-5, with D possibly TRBD1 on 6 matching bases. V lost 2 bases and J 1 base, leaving 15 bases between the germline ends. Germline assignment: CDR1 MGHRA and CDR2 YSYEKL. The CDR3 has 17 residues. CDR3 sequence: CASSQPQGEKSNQPQHF. The CDR3 DNA reads TGCGCCAGCAGCCAACCACAGGGAGAAAAGAGCAATCAGCCCCAGCATTTT.

The chain has TRBV5-4 and TRBJ1-4; a weak D match, TRBD1 (5 bases). The V and J ends lost 1 base and 8 bases respectively, with 9 bases between them. The CDR3 spans 13 residues. Germline lookup yields CDR1 SGHNT and CDR2 YYREEE (reference sequence). CDR3 region: CASSLSGTEKLFF. CDR3 nucleotide sequence: TGTGCCAGCAGCTTGTCAGGGACGGAAAAACTGTTTTTT.

The chain couples TRBV7-9 to TRBJ2-2, with 13 positions matching TRBD2. The length of the CDR3 is 14 residues. CDR1 and CDR2 from the germline V gene are SEHNR and FQNEAQ (reference sequence). V was pared by 10 bases and J by 5 bases, with 4 bases of the junction left unmatched. The CDR3 loop is CATGTSGTTGELFF. Here the CDR3 DNA reads TGTGCCACAGGGACTAGCGGGACTACCGGGGAGCTGTTTTTT.

This clone was observed a handful of times. This rearrangement joins TRBV4-1 to TRBJ1-4; possible D gene TRBD1, 6 bases. CDR3 size: 17 residues. Trimming removed 0 bases from V and 8 bases from J, with 19 bases in between. Germline V gene sequence: CDR1 MGHRA, CDR2 YSYEKL. The DNA for the CDR3 is TGCGCCAGCAGCCAAGATACTGCACAGGGTTTTGTAGAAAAACTGTTTTTT. It encodes CASSQDTAQGFVEKLFF.

This clone was found a few times. Here the CDR3 reads CSAREQYEQYF. The CDR3 bases are TGCAGTGCTAGGGAACAGTACGAGCAGTACTTC. The rearrangement joins TRBV20-1 to TRBJ2-7; no reliable D call. This CDR3 comprises 11 residues. CDR1 and CDR2 (germline): DFQATT, SNEGSKA (reference sequence). The V and J ends lost 3 bases and 4 bases respectively, with 7 bases between them.